This entry lists 11 T cell receptor beta chains sequenced from one sample in a study of blood T cell repertoires in COVID-19. Clones were read by immunoSEQ multiplex PCR, and TCRdb kept only the in-frame ones, dropping some. The table includes some 300,000 clones, around 85% detected once. The sample consisted of peripheral blood. The receptors come from a woman aged 50 to 60 with active or convalescent COVID-19.

This rearrangement joins TRBV6-6 to TRBJ1-2; D is possibly TRBD1 (6 bases). This CDR3 has 14 residues. Germline V gives CDR1 MNHNY, CDR2 SVGAGI (reference sequence). V was clipped by 5 bases and J by 4 bases, with 14 bases between them. In nucleotides, the CDR3 is TGTGCCAGCAGTCTCAGCGGGGGCGCCTATGGCTACACCTTC. Residues: CASSLSGGAYGYTF.

The CDR3 is CASRGVGETQYF. DNA of the CDR3: TGTGCCAGCAGGGGAGTTGGAGAGACCCAGTACTTC. This chain joins TRBV9 and TRBJ2-5; tentatively, D is TRBD2 (5 bases). Trimming stripped 5 bases from V and 4 bases from J, with 9 bases between. The CDR3 loop spans 12 amino acids. Germline V CDR1 and CDR2: SGDLS, YYNGEE. Full variable domain (outside the CDR3, taken from reference TRBV9 and TRBJ2-5): DSGVTQTPKHLITATGQRVTLRCSPRSGDLSVYWYQQSLDQGLQFLIQYYNGEERAKGNILERFSAQQFPDLHSELNLSSLELGDSALYFCASRGVGETQYFGPGTRLLVL.

This clone was detected once. J is TRBJ2-6 and V is TRBV9; D is uncertain. Germline V lookup: CDR1 SGDLS, CDR2 YYNGEE. This CDR3 has 19 amino acids. Deletions cut 0 bases from V and 0 bases from J, with 16 bases between. The DNA of the CDR3 is TGTGCCAGCAGCGTAGAGAGAGCTCCTCTTTTCTCTGGGGCCAACGTCCTGACTTTC. This translates into CASSVERAPLFSGANVLTF.

The V and J genes are TRBV5-1 and TRBJ1-1, with 7 bases matching TRBD1. Germline CDR1 and CDR2: SGHRS and YFSETQ. CDR3 length equals 21 residues. With V trimmed by 3 bases and J by 3 bases, 26 bases remained unmatched. CDR3 bases: TGCGCCAGCAGCTCTCATAAATGGGGCAGGGGGAAAGGTGATTGGGACACTGAAGCTTTCTTT. This sequence encodes CASSSHKWGRGKGDWDTEAFF.

A single count supports this clone. The chain employs TRBV10-2 and TRBJ2-1; TRBD2 aligns across 7 bases. With 5 bases clipped from V and 7 bases from J, the junction kept 8 bases outside the gene matches. Per germline, CDR1 WSHSY and CDR2 SAAADI. The CDR3 covers 14 residues. This CDR3 is CASSKTSIANEQFF. CDR3 sequence (DNA): TGCGCCAGCAGTAAGACTAGCATAGCGAATGAGCAGTTCTTC.

V usage is TRBV19 and J usage is TRBJ2-1; 11 bases line up with TRBD1. J gave up 6 bases and V 10 bases, and 8 bases lay outside the gene matches. The CDR3 spans 14 residues. Per the germline V gene, CDR1 is LNHDA and CDR2 is SQIVND (reference sequence). CDR3 in amino acids: CATSSGTGGNEQFF. As DNA, the CDR3 is TGTGCCACCAGCTCCGGGACAGGGGGCAATGAGCAGTTCTTC. Filled out from reference TRBV19 and TRBJ2-1, the complete variable domain reads DGGITQSPKYLFRKEGQNVTLSCEQNLNHDAMYWYRQDPGQGLRLIYYSQIVNDFQKGDIAEGYSVSREKKESFPLTVTSAQKNPTAFYLCATSSGTGGNEQFFGPGTRLTVL.

At least ten counts were recorded for this clone. This rearrangement joins TRBV4-1 to TRBJ1-5, with D perhaps matching TRBD1 (6 bases). Trimming cost V 3 bases and J 8 bases, with 17 bases left between them. This CDR3 comprises 15 residues. CDR1 is MGHRA and CDR2 is YSYEKL in the germline V gene. In nucleotides, the CDR3 is TGCGCCAGCAGCCATCGCACAGGGATTGATAAGCCCCAGCATTTT. Its translation is CASSHRTGIDKPQHF.

The chain couples TRBV27 to TRBJ1-6; 7 nucleotides agree with TRBD1. Germline CDR1 and CDR2: MNHEY and SMNVEV (reference sequence). This CDR3 spans 18 amino acids. V trimming: 4 bases; J trimming: 0 bases; junction bases outside the gene matches: 9. In DNA form, the CDR3 reads TGTGCCAGCAGTTGGACAGGTCCCGTCACCTCCTATAATTCACCCCTCCACTTT. This sequence encodes CASSWTGPVTSYNSPLHF.

This sequence joins TRBV6-2 or TRBV6-3 and TRBJ2-1, with TRBD1 matching 10 bases. This CDR3 is 15 amino acids long. Germline V gives CDR1 MNHEY, CDR2 SVGEGT. V shed 6 bases and J 6 bases; nucleotides not matched to a gene: 8. CDR3 DNA: TGTGCCAGCAGCCCTGGACAGGGGGTCAGCAATGAGCAGTTCTTC. Translating gives CASSPGQGVSNEQFF.

The V and J genes are TRBV6-5 and TRBJ2-7; D is possibly TRBD1 (5 bases). Germline V gene sequence: CDR1 MNHEY, CDR2 SVGAGI. The V gene lost 2 bases and the J gene lost 0 bases, with 14 bases spanning the gap. This CDR3 has 16 residues. The CDR3 loop is CASSYRGLQSSYEQYF. The CDR3 bases are TGTGCCAGCAGTTACAGGGGCCTTCAAAGCTCCTACGAGCAGTACTTC.

The gene calls are TRBV29-1 and TRBJ2-3; 10 nucleotides align to TRBD2. The J segment lost 0 bases and the V segment lost 2 bases, leaving 8 bases of the junction unmatched. The length of the CDR3 is 17 residues. Per germline, CDR1 SQVTM and CDR2 ANQGSEA. CDR3 loop: CSVEKTSGFPSTDTQYF. Written as DNA, the CDR3 is TGCAGCGTTGAAAAGACTAGCGGGTTCCCTAGCACAGATACGCAGTATTTT.